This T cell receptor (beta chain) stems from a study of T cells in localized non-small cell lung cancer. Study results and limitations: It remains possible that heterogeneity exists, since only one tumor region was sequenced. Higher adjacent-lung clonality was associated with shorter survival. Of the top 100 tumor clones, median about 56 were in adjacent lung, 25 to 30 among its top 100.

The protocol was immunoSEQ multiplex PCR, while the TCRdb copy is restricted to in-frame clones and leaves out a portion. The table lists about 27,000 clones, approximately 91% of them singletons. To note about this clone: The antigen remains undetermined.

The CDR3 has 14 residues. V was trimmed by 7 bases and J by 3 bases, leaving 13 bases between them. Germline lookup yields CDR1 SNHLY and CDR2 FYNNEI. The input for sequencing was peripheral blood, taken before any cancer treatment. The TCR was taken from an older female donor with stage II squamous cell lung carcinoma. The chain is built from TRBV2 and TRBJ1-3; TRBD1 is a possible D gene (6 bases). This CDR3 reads CASTAGQNGNTIYF. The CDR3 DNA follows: TGTGCCAGCACAGCCGGACAGAATGGAAACACCATATATTTT.